One and the same sample provided the 27 T cell receptor beta chains below, sequenced in a study of Japanese encephalitis immunity and Zika vaccine responses. CFSE-labeled PBMCs were cultured approximately six days with peptide pools, each at 0.8 to 1 ug/mL. Proliferating CD4 T cells were sorted unfixed as live CD56-CD19-CD16-CD3+CD4+ CFSE-low cells. TCRdb fed the 5' RACE reads into MiXCR, producing one record per CDR3 protein. The table records more than 250 distinct CDR3 sequences, around 4.8% of them present only once. Sequenced here: antigen-activated CD4+ T cells from blood, cultured, sampled during a Zika inactivated vaccine study. The receptor set was obtained from an adult woman who received an inactivated Zika virus vaccine.

This clonotype counts as medium-sized. The chain joins TRBV4-3 to TRBJ1-2; D not resolved. The CDR3 has 12 residues. The V gene's germline CDR1 is LGHNA and CDR2 YSLEER. The germline V and J ends were trimmed by 0 bases and 8 bases, with 7 bases remaining between them. This CDR3 is CASSQDRGGYTF. As DNA, the CDR3 is TGCGCCAGCAGCCAAGATCGCGGAGGCTACACCTTC.

Judged by abundance, this clonotype is large. This sequence joins TRBV3-1 and TRBJ2-2; 15 bases align to TRBD2. CDR3 length: 19 residues. Looked up from germline, CDR1 is LGHDT and CDR2 is YNNKEL (reference sequence). V lost 1 base and J lost 6; bases outside the gene matches: 9. CDR3 bases: TGTGCCAGCAGCCAAGCCCCGGGACTAGCGGGGGGAATATCCGGGGAGCTGTTTTTT. Protein: CASSQAPGLAGGISGELFF.

This clonotype is large within its sample. V gene TRBV6-6 combines with J gene TRBJ1-1; no reliable D call. The CDR3 length is 14 residues. Germline V gives CDR1 MNHNY, CDR2 SVGAGI (reference sequence). The germline V and J ends were trimmed by 4 bases and 0 bases, with 9 bases remaining between them. The DNA of the CDR3 is TGTGCCAGCAGTTCCTCGGCGGTGAACACTGAAGCTTTCTTT. Encoded protein: CASSSSAVNTEAFF.

By sample share, this clonotype is hyperexpanded. This chain uses TRBV4-3 with TRBJ1-1; D gene uncertain. The germline V gene has CDR1 LGHNA and CDR2 YSLEER. V lost 6 bases, J lost 4 bases, and 15 bases lay in between. This CDR3 contains 14 residues. CDR3 coding DNA: TGCGCCAGCAGAGATGCGGGAGGGCTCACTGAAGCTTTCTTT. Protein: CASRDAGGLTEAFF.

By its share, this clonotype is large. This chain links TRBV9 with TRBJ2-3; D is ambiguous. Germline V lookup: CDR1 SGDLS, CDR2 YYNGEE. The V end was cut by 0 bases, the J end by 5 bases, with 10 bases between. The CDR3 runs to 14 residues. The CDR3 here is CASSVADLVDTQYF. Written as DNA, the CDR3 is TGTGCCAGCAGCGTAGCTGACCTCGTAGATACGCAGTATTTT.

By share, this clonotype ranks as large. This rearrangement joins TRBV5-1 to TRBJ1-6, with D unclear. Germline V gives CDR1 SGHRS, CDR2 YFSETQ. The CDR3 loop spans 15 amino acids. The ends were cut back, 1 base at V and 8 bases at J, with 13 bases in the middle. Here the CDR3 DNA reads TGCGCCAGCAGCTTGAGACGCGGGCCGGATTCACCCCTCCACTTT. Translation: CASSLRRGPDSPLHF.

This clonotype rates as large. The chain employs TRBV6-2 or TRBV6-3 and TRBJ2-2; D is undetermined. This CDR3 comprises 14 residues. The V gene's germline CDR1 is MNHEY and CDR2 SVGEGT. V lost 6 bases to trimming and J lost 4 bases, with 12 bases between them. The CDR3 is CASSKPLGTGELFF. The DNA of the CDR3 is TGTGCCAGCAGCAAACCCCTCGGCACCGGGGAGCTGTTTTTT.

Within the sample, this clonotype is large (0.1 to 1%). CDR3 region: CASSPGGTSPGELFF. The CDR3 DNA sequence: TGTGCCAGCAGTCCCGGGGGGACTAGCCCCGGGGAGCTGTTTTTT. The chain has TRBV12-3 or TRBV12-4 and TRBJ2-2, with TRBD2 matching over 9 bases. V dropped 5 bases and J dropped 6; count of bases not matched to a gene: 7. The CDR3 runs 15 residues.

By proportion, this clonotype is medium-sized. The V and J genes are TRBV9 and TRBJ2-7; D remains unclear. V was trimmed by 2 bases and J by 2 bases, leaving 14 bases between them. CDR3 length: 15 amino acids. Germline values: CDR1 SGDLS, CDR2 YYNGEE. The CDR3 protein is CASSVTVNVTYEQYV. CDR3 coding DNA: TGTGCCAGCAGCGTTACAGTCAACGTCACCTACGAGCAGTACGTC.

Sample share makes this clonotype large (0.1 to 1%). V usage is TRBV4-3 and J usage is TRBJ2-7; D could derive from TRBD1 or TRBD2 (7 bases each). This CDR3 contains 13 residues. Germline CDR1 LGHNA, CDR2 YSLEER. Trimming shortened V by 8 bases and J by 6 bases, and 17 bases separated the two germline ends. The CDR3 DNA reads TGCGCCAGCGGGGCAGGGGGGGTCGGCGAGCAGTACTTC. Amino acid sequence: CASGAGGVGEQYF.

By share, this clonotype ranks as large. The chain is built from TRBV4-3 and TRBJ2-3; possible D gene TRBD2, 6 bases. V gave up 5 bases and J gave up 10 bases, with 13 bases separating them. CDR1 and CDR2 (germline): LGHNA, YSLEER. CDR3 length: 12 residues. The CDR3 is CASSFTGEAQYF. CDR3 sequence (DNA): TGCGCCAGCAGCTTTACGGGGGAAGCGCAGTATTTT.

This clonotype is deemed medium-sized. CDR3 in amino acids: CATSAGMETQYF. The DNA of the CDR3 is TGTGCCACCAGCGCGGGGATGGAGACCCAGTACTTC. V is TRBV15 and J is TRBJ2-5, with D perhaps TRBD2 (6 bases). Trimming removed 5 bases from V and 5 bases from J, with 9 bases in between. This CDR3 has 12 amino acids. Per the germline V gene, CDR1 is LNHNV and CDR2 is YYDKDF (reference sequence).

Judged by abundance, this clonotype is large. The chain uses TRBV10-3 and TRBJ2-7, with D possibly matching TRBD1 (6 bases). The germline CDR1 and CDR2 sequences are ENHRY and SYGVKD. Between the trimmed V and J ends, which lost 2 bases and 6 bases, there was a span of 17 bases. The CDR3 runs to 15 residues. The CDR3 loop reads CAISEPGQRFGEQYF. DNA for the CDR3: TGTGCCATCAGTGAGCCCGGACAGAGGTTCGGCGAGCAGTACTTC.

By frequency in the sample, this clonotype is medium-sized. This chain uses TRBV15 with TRBJ1-5; perhaps TRBD1 as D (5 bases). The germline V and J ends were trimmed by 1 base and 0 bases, with 13 bases remaining between them. CDR1 and CDR2 from the germline V gene are LNHNV and YYDKDF (reference sequence). The CDR3 extends over 17 amino acids. DNA of the CDR3: TGTGCCACCAGCAGAGCTATGGACACCTATAGCAATCAGCCCCAGCATTTT. The encoded protein is CATSRAMDTYSNQPQHF.

Judged by abundance, this clonotype is medium-sized. The chain is built from TRBV4-3 and TRBJ2-3; D is tentatively TRBD1 or TRBD2 (5 bases each). The V gene lost 1 base and the J gene lost 2 bases, with 10 bases spanning the gap. Germline CDR1 reads LGHNA; CDR2 reads YSLEER. The CDR3 is 15 amino acids. Here the CDR3 reads CASSQVGTDTDTQYF. DNA of the CDR3: TGCGCCAGCAGCCAAGTCGGGACGGACACAGATACGCAGTATTTT.

In its sample, this clonotype ranks as medium-sized (0.01 to 0.1%). The chain carries TRBV4-3 and TRBJ1-4; D is unclear. V gave up 4 bases and J gave up 0 bases, with 12 bases separating them. The germline gives CDR1 LGHNA, CDR2 YSLEER. The length of the CDR3 is 16 residues. As DNA, the CDR3 is TGCGCCAGCAGCCTACGAGGAGGATCAACTAATGAAAAACTGTTTTTT. Its protein product is CASSLRGGSTNEKLFF.

This clonotype came up many times. The chain carries TRBV7-3 and TRBJ2-3; D not certain. Per germline, CDR1 SGHTA and CDR2 FQGTGA. The CDR3 is 16 residues long. Trimming cost V 11 bases and J 0 bases, with 21 bases left between them. The CDR3 loop is CAVSLNPGASTDTQYF. CDR3 nucleotide sequence: TGTGCCGTCAGCTTAAACCCCGGCGCTAGCACAGATACGCAGTATTTT.

This clonotype is judged medium-sized (0.01 to 0.1%). V gene TRBV4-3 combines with J gene TRBJ2-2, with TRBD1 matching over 10 bases. Germline CDR1 is LGHNA and CDR2 is YSLEER. J was trimmed by 10 bases and V by 1 base; bases with no gene match: 9. The CDR3 is 16 amino acids. The CDR3 nucleotides are TGCGCCAGCAGCCAAGTCCATGGACAGGGGGTCGAGGAGCTGTTTTTT. Amino acid sequence: CASSQVHGQGVEELFF.

By frequency in the sample, this clonotype is large. V gene TRBV18 combines with J gene TRBJ1-2; D is uncertain. This CDR3 has 13 amino acids. Germline V CDR1 and CDR2: KGHSH, LQKENI. With 3 bases removed from V and 2 bases from J, the gap between germline ends came to 7 bases. CDR3 DNA: TGTGCCAGCTCACCCGACGGAAACTATGGCTACACCTTC. As protein: CASSPDGNYGYTF.

This clonotype is labeled as medium-sized. This chain joins TRBV20-1 and TRBJ1-1; D remains ambiguous. Germline V gives CDR1 DFQATT, CDR2 SNEGSKA (reference sequence). The CDR3 consists of 13 residues. V lost 0 bases and J 6 bases, leaving 11 bases between the germline ends. CDR3 DNA sequence: TGCAGTGCTAGAGATCGAGAGTGGTCTGAAGCTTTCTTT. Translated, it gives CSARDREWSEAFF.

This clonotype is large within its sample. The chain joins TRBV18 to TRBJ2-5; D possibly corresponds to TRBD1 (6 bases). Trimming removed 3 bases at V and 1 base at J, with 15 bases between. The CDR3 runs 16 residues. Germline CDR1 KGHSH, CDR2 LQKENI. CDR3 nucleotide sequence: TGTGCCAGCTCACCGACAGGAGCTACCCCCCAAGAGACCCAGTACTTC. It translates to CASSPTGATPQETQYF.

By share, this clonotype ranks as large. The genes are TRBV29-1 and TRBJ1-1; 9 positions agree with TRBD1. The CDR3 loop spans 12 amino acids. J lost 6 bases, V lost 5 bases, and 4 bases had no gene match. The germline V gene has CDR1 SQVTM and CDR2 ANQGSEA. The CDR3 loop is CSVNTGGAEAFF. CDR3 DNA: TGCAGCGTTAACACAGGGGGCGCTGAAGCTTTCTTT.

This clonotype qualifies as medium-sized. V usage is TRBV5-1 and J usage is TRBJ2-3; D is perhaps TRBD2 (6 bases). The CDR3 has 14 amino acids. Trimming took 0 bases from V and 1 from J, leaving 6 bases between them. Germline V gene data show CDR1 as SGHRS and CDR2 as YFSETQ. CDR3: CASSLAGGTDTQYF. The CDR3 DNA sequence: TGCGCCAGCAGCTTGGCGGGGGGCACAGATACGCAGTATTTT.

This clonotype is large by share. J is TRBJ1-1 and V is TRBV28, with a possible D match to TRBD1 (5 bases). The CDR3 has 15 amino acids. CDR1 and CDR2 (germline): MDHEN, SYDVKM. Trimming pared 7 bases from V and 4 bases from J, leaving 19 bases between. The CDR3 DNA follows: TGTGCCAGCAATGATCCACGGGGCGTCAGCACTGAAGCTTTCTTT. Encoded protein: CASNDPRGVSTEAFF.

This clonotype ranks as medium-sized. J is TRBJ1-3 and V is TRBV6-2 or TRBV6-3, with TRBD1 as a possible D gene (5 bases). Germline assignment: CDR1 MNHEY and CDR2 SVGEGT. The CDR3 consists of 15 residues. Trimming shortened V by 7 bases and J by 8 bases, and 21 bases separated the two germline ends. The CDR3 loop reads CASTPGGVLLDTIYF. The CDR3, as DNA: TGTGCCAGCACCCCCGGAGGGGTCCTTTTGGACACCATATATTTT.

By share of the sample, this clonotype is large (0.1 to 1%). V and J are TRBV12-3 or TRBV12-4 and TRBJ1-2, with no clear D. The CDR3 runs 13 residues. V gave up 5 bases and J gave up 4 bases, with 11 bases separating them. The CDR3 DNA reads TGTGCCAGCAGTATTACAGAGTTCTATGGCTACACCTTC. Residues: CASSITEFYGYTF.

As for this clonotype: The germline gene is not matched at one end of the junction; a read error may be the cause. This chain connects TRBV4-3 to TRBJ1-1; 11 bases match TRBD1. Germline V lookup: CDR1 LGHNA, CDR2 YSLEER. The CDR3 is 18 amino acids. DNA of the CDR3: TGCGCCAGCGGCCAGGGGACAGGGGGATCGGACATGAACACTGAAGCTTTCTTT. Its translation is CASGQGTGGSDMNTEAFF.